These T cell receptor beta chains were read from a single sample in a study of metastatic and nonmetastatic thyroid tumors. TCRdb reanalyzed the PCR reads via MiXCR. The repertoire has around 40,000 clones, approximately 17% of them found once; the top ten carry about 6.8%. Sequenced: blood. These receptor sequences come from a male donor with papillary thyroid cancer or a benign thyroid nodule (not recorded which). Some clones in this sample may be carry-over from other donors' samples. The CDR3 runs from the conserved cysteine through the conserved F or W. Each record gives: J gene, clone size, D gene, V gene, CDR3 DNA, CDR3 protein. D genes are given only for firm matches. Some rows mark clone size as missing; the rest say once, few, many or name a class of expanded clone.

TRBJ2-1,few,TRBD2,TRBV6-1,TGTGCCAGCAGTGAGGAGGATAGCGGGGACAATGAGCAGTTCTTC,CASSEEDSGDNEQFF
TRBJ2-7,NA,NA,TRBV4-1,TGCGCCAGCAGCCAAGCCCCATTGGTCTACGAGCAGTACTTC,CASSQAPLVYEQYF
TRBJ1-2,many,NA,TRBV6-1,TGTGCCAGCAGTTCCGCAGGGGCTAACTATGGCTACACCTTC,CASSSAGANYGYTF
TRBJ2-6,many,NA,TRBV9,TGTGCCAGCAGCGCCGGCAACTCTGGGGCCAACGTCCTGACTTTC,CASSAGNSGANVLTF
TRBJ2-7,medium-sized,TRBD2,TRBV6-1,TGTGCCAGCAGCTCCTTGATTCGGGGGGGGTTCTACGAGCAGTACTTC,CASSSLIRGGFYEQYF
TRBJ1-1,NA,NA,TRBV20-1,TGCAGCTCCGTATATTTGAACACTGAAGCTTTCTTT,CSSVYLNTEAFF
TRBJ2-5,few,TRBD2,TRBV10-2,TGCGCCAGCAGGCTCCAGCGGGGGGGCCAATATACCCAGTACTTC,CASRLQRGGQYTQYF
TRBJ2-5,many,NA,TRBV5-8,TGTGCCAGTGGGTCGGGGGACAGGACCCAGTACTTC,CASGSGDRTQYF
TRBJ2-5,many,NA,TRBV10-3,TGTGCCACCACCCCCCGGGACTTCGAGTACCAAGAGACCCAGTACTTC,CATTPRDFEYQETQYF
TRBJ2-3,many,TRBD2,TRBV11-2,TGTGCCAGCAGCTTTGAACTAGCGGGACTTATAGATACGCAGTATTTT,CASSFELAGLIDTQYF
TRBJ1-1,many,NA,TRBV12-3/TRBV12-4,TGTGCCAGCAGTTTAGAACGGAGAGAAGCTTTCTTT,CASSLERREAFF
TRBJ2-1,many,NA,TRBV16,TGTGCCAGCAGCCAAATACTGGGACTCATTTACAATGAGCAGTTCTTC,CASSQILGLIYNEQFF
TRBJ2-1,many,TRBD2,TRBV3-1,TGTGCCAGCAGCCCACCTACGGGACTAGCGGCAAATGAGCAGTTCTTC,CASSPPTGLAANEQFF
TRBJ1-2,many,NA,TRBV28,TGTGCCAGCAGTTCGAAGGGGGGGAGGTTTTATGGCTACACCTTC,CASSSKGGRFYGYTF
TRBJ1-6,many,NA,TRBV30,TGTGCCTGGAGTACAGCCTCCCGAACACCCCTCCACTTT,CAWSTASRTPLHF
TRBJ2-2,NA,NA,TRBV5-1,TGCGCCAGCAGATTACAGCTGTCGAAAACCGGGGAGCTGTTTTTT,CASRLQLSKTGELFF